The clone carrying this TCR beta chain was seen a few times. Its antigen is not identified. The ends lost 3 bases at V and 2 bases at J; junction bases unmatched: 3. The length of the CDR3 is 14 residues. The germline gives CDR1 MGHDK, CDR2 SYGVNS. Primed by a sample-barcoded 5' primer and a J-beta primer mix, a second PCR proceeded for about 6 to 11 cycles. TCRdb called the 5' RACE reads again in MiXCR, with one record for every CDR3 protein. The sample has hundreds of thousands of distinct CDR3 sequences, about 54% seen once. Isolated per sample were at least 7 million PBMCs. This specimen comes from a study of blood T cells in healthy people across ages. General study points: Observed TCR beta diversity per million T cells went down as age went up. This fall followed a roughly linear course with age. Researchers deemed the diversity estimates from one million T cells underestimates.

The sample consisted of blood. The chain recombines TRBV25-1 with TRBJ2-7; the match to TRBD2 covers 8 bases. The clonotype originates from a man aged 60 to 75 in good health. The CDR3 spells CASSDLAGTYEQYF. CDR3 bases: TGTGCCAGCAGTGATTTAGCGGGGACCTACGAGCAGTACTTC.